Shown below are 21 T cell receptor beta chains from a single sample sequenced in a study of T cell responses to AZD1222 COVID-19 vaccine. Sequenced by immunoSEQ multiplex PCR; TCRdb stores in-frame clones only, minus some. The sample includes about 150,000 clones, roughly 87% of them seen just once. The input for sequencing was peripheral blood, taken on day 0 of AZD1222 vaccination. These receptors all stem from an adult in good health.

This rearrangement joins TRBV25-1 to TRBJ1-2, with TRBD1 as a possible D gene (5 bases). Germline CDR1 MGHDK, CDR2 SYGVNS. V was cut by 4 bases and J by 4 bases, with 10 bases left in between. There are 13 residues in the CDR3. The CDR3 loop is CASSAGTAYGYTF. The CDR3 coding sequence is TGTGCCAGCAGTGCCGGGACCGCCTATGGCTACACCTTC.

As regards this clone: The DNA is left out, because the CDR3 cannot be placed on it with certainty; the CDR3 is given as TCRdb lists it. CDR3 protein: CASSITPSVRPSHGYTF. The chain uses TRBV19 and TRBJ1-2. From its first to its last residue, the CDR3 has 17 amino acids. Germline V lookup: CDR1 LNHDA, CDR2 SQIVND (reference sequence).

This clone was found a few times. This chain uses TRBV10-3 with TRBJ1-3; the match to TRBD1 covers 7 bases. Germline trimming cut 3 bases from V and 2 bases from J; bases unmatched to any gene: 16. The CDR3 covers 19 residues. The germline V gene encodes CDR1 ENHRY and CDR2 SYGVKD. The CDR3, as DNA: TGTGCCATCAGTGACCCTAGTAGACAGGGCCGTGCCACTGGAAACACCATATATTTT. Residues: CAISDPSRQGRATGNTIYF.

The chain employs TRBV27 and TRBJ2-7; 8 nucleotides line up with TRBD2. The germline V gene has CDR1 MNHEY and CDR2 SMNVEV (reference sequence). V was clipped by 5 bases and J by 4 bases; unmatched bases: 4. The length of the CDR3 is 13 residues. In DNA, the CDR3 is TGTGCCAGCAGTGCGAGCGGGAGATACGAGCAGTACTTC. Protein: CASSASGRYEQYF.

The rearrangement uses TRBV9 and TRBJ2-6; perhaps TRBD1 as D (6 bases). V was clipped by 3 bases and J by 0 bases, with 10 bases between them. Germline CDR1 is SGDLS and CDR2 is YYNGEE. The CDR3 consists of 16 residues. CDR3 protein: CASSAGHSSGANVLTF. In DNA, the CDR3 is TGTGCCAGCAGCGCGGGACACAGCTCTGGGGCCAACGTCCTGACTTTC. The variable domain in full, completed from reference TRBV9 and TRBJ2-6, reads DSGVTQTPKHLITATGQRVTLRCSPRSGDLSVYWYQQSLDQGLQFLIQYYNGEERAKGNILERFSAQQFPDLHSELNLSSLELGDSALYFCASSAGHSSGANVLTFGAGSRLTVL.

The chain joins TRBV6-2 or TRBV6-3 to TRBJ1-1; D is uncertain. This CDR3 has 11 residues. CDR1 is MNHEY and CDR2 is SVGEGT in the germline V gene. Trimming left V 0 bases short and J 7 bases short, with 3 bases between. CDR3 residues: CASSYSGEAFF. CDR3 coding DNA: TGTGCCAGCAGTTACTCGGGTGAAGCTTTCTTT.

V is TRBV7-8 and J is TRBJ2-2, with 10 nucleotides matching TRBD2. The trim removed 5 bases at V and 1 base at J, leaving 4 bases unmatched. Germline V gene sequence: CDR1 SGHVS, CDR2 FQNEAQ. There are 16 residues in the CDR3. The CDR3 sequence is CASSRWTSGNTGELFF. The DNA for the CDR3 is TGTGCCAGCAGCCGCTGGACTAGCGGGAACACCGGGGAGCTGTTTTTT.

The rearrangement joins TRBV28 to TRBJ2-2, with 7 positions matching TRBD2. CDR3 length: 17 amino acids. Trimming removed 5 bases from V and 3 bases from J; junction bases left unmatched: 12. Germline CDR1 is MDHEN and CDR2 is SYDVKM. The CDR3 is CASSLESGTTHTGELFF. DNA for the CDR3: TGTGCCAGCAGTCTTGAATCCGGGACTACTCACACCGGGGAGCTGTTTTTT.

This chain joins TRBV5-1 and TRBJ1-2; D unclear. CDR1 is SGHRS, CDR2 YFSETQ, per germline. The length of the CDR3 is 12 residues. The ends were cut back, 4 bases at V and 8 bases at J, with 12 bases in the middle. For the CDR3, the DNA is TGCGCCAGCAGCCCCGGGATGGGAGGCTACACCTTC. Its translation: CASSPGMGGYTF.

The J gene is TRBJ1-6, the V gene TRBV19; no definite D call. Germline values: CDR1 LNHDA, CDR2 SQIVND (reference sequence). The CDR3 contains 12 residues. The V and J ends lost 3 bases and 7 bases respectively, with 4 bases between them. The CDR3: CASSMANSPLHF. For the CDR3, the DNA is TGTGCCAGTAGTATGGCCAATTCACCCCTCCACTTT. Together with reference TRBV19 and TRBJ1-6, the CDR3 gives the full variable domain: DGGITQSPKYLFRKEGQNVTLSCEQNLNHDAMYWYRQDPGQGLRLIYYSQIVNDFQKGDIAEGYSVSREKKESFPLTVTSAQKNPTAFYLCASSMANSPLHFGNGTRLTVT.

The V and J genes are TRBV28 and TRBJ1-1; the D gene is possibly TRBD1 (5 bases). The CDR3 has 15 amino acids. V lost 6 bases and J lost 3, with 17 bases in between. Germline V lookup: CDR1 MDHEN, CDR2 SYDVKM. The CDR3 bases are TGTGCCAGCAGACAATGGGCCACGGGGGACACTGAAGCTTTCTTT. It encodes CASRQWATGDTEAFF.

This clone was detected once. J is TRBJ1-5 and V is TRBV2; no clear D. The V gene lost 7 bases and the J gene lost 2 bases, with 9 bases spanning the gap. Germline-derived CDR1 and CDR2 are SNHLY and FYNNEI. There are 13 residues in the CDR3. The CDR3 DNA reads TGTGCCAGCATCGGGCAGGGCAATCAGCCCCAGCATTTT. Translating gives CASIGQGNQPQHF.

The CDR3 DNA is TGTGCCAGCAGCCAAGCGGGACAGGGCTATGGCTACACCTTC. It yields the protein CASSQAGQGYGYTF. The chain recombines TRBV4-2 with TRBJ1-2; 9 bases line up with TRBD1. Germline values: CDR1 LGHNA, CDR2 YNFKEQ. The CDR3 extends over 14 amino acids. The junction had 1 base not matched to a gene; V was cut back by 1 base and J by 4 bases.

The chain combines TRBV7-9 with TRBJ2-1; 9 nucleotides agree with TRBD2. Per the germline V gene, CDR1 is SEHNR and CDR2 is FQNEAQ (reference sequence). V shed 4 bases and J 1 base; nucleotides not matched to a gene: 8. This CDR3 spans 17 amino acids. CDR3 sequence (DNA): TGTGCCAGCAGCTCTACTCCTAGCGGGGTTTCCTACAATGAGCAGTTCTTC. This encodes CASSSTPSGVSYNEQFF.

This clone was detected once. The chain couples TRBV5-4 to TRBJ1-2, with D possibly matching TRBD1 (6 bases). This CDR3 is built from 13 residues. V was trimmed by 4 bases and J by 7 bases, leaving 14 bases between them. The germline V gene encodes CDR1 SGHNT and CDR2 YYREEE (reference sequence). As DNA, the CDR3 is TGTGCCAGCAGCCGACTGGGGGCGCGTGGCTACACCTTC. Protein product: CASSRLGARGYTF.

This chain joins TRBV2 and TRBJ2-1; 11 bases match TRBD2. V lost 3 bases and J lost 3; bases outside the gene matches: 4. Germline V gene sequence: CDR1 SNHLY, CDR2 FYNNEI. The CDR3 consists of 16 residues. CDR3 sequence (DNA): TGTGCCAGCAGTGATCCGGGACTAGCGGACTACAATGAGCAGTTCTTC. It is translated as CASSDPGLADYNEQFF.

This sequence joins TRBV6-5 and TRBJ2-3; D is ambiguous. Germline assignment: CDR1 MNHEY and CDR2 SVGAGI. The CDR3 covers 16 residues. The germline V and J ends were trimmed by 1 base and 0 bases, with 11 bases remaining between them. CDR3 loop: CASSYWGSGSTDTQYF. The CDR3 coding sequence is TGTGCCAGCAGTTACTGGGGTTCAGGTAGCACAGATACGCAGTATTTT.

The chain is built from TRBV5-1 and TRBJ1-2, with unresolved D. This CDR3 has 17 residues. CDR1 is SGHRS and CDR2 is YFSETQ in the germline V gene. V gave up 2 bases and J gave up 3 bases, with 20 bases separating them. The CDR3 nucleotides read TGCGCCAGCAGCTTCCGGGCCACGGACTCGAGAGACTATGGCTACACCTTC. It codes for CASSFRATDSRDYGYTF.

V gene TRBV2 combines with J gene TRBJ1-5; 7 nucleotides align to TRBD1. This CDR3 is 13 amino acids long. Germline V lookup: CDR1 SNHLY, CDR2 FYNNEI. The J segment lost 9 bases and the V segment lost 5 bases, leaving 7 bases of the junction unmatched. CDR3 nucleotide sequence: TGTGCCAGCAGTACAGGGGATTATTGGCCCCAGCATTTT. It translates to CASSTGDYWPQHF.

This rearrangement joins TRBV7-2 to TRBJ1-1, with 8 nucleotides matching TRBD1. Germline trimming cut 2 bases from V and 4 bases from J; bases unmatched to any gene: 3. Germline CDR1 SGHTA, CDR2 FQGNSA. CDR3 length equals 14 residues. In nucleotides, the CDR3 is TGTGCCAGCAGCTTACAAGGACAGGGCACTGAAGCTTTCTTT. This translates into CASSLQGQGTEAFF. The entire variable domain, with the rest obtained from reference TRBV7-2 and TRBJ1-1, is as follows: GAGVSQSPSNKVTEKGKDVELRCDPISGHTALYWYRQSLGQGLEFLIYFQGNSAPDKSGLPSDRFSAERTGGSVSTLTIQRTQQEDSAVYLCASSLQGQGTEAFFGQGTRLTVV.

The chain recombines TRBV21-1 with TRBJ1-6. TRBV21-1 represents a pseudogene. The CDR3 is 16 amino acids. The CDR3 bases are TGTGCCAGCAGCGGTTCGGGCTGTTCTTATAATTCACCCCTCCACTTT. Residues: CASSGSGCSYNSPLHF.